The source of this TCR beta chain is a study of early T cells in non-severe SARS-CoV-2 infection. Overall study context: The study sequenced bulk RNA from unsorted whole blood, with chains unpaired.

Researchers tagged individual cDNA molecules with unique molecular identifiers. TCRdb redid the calling of the 5' RACE reads with MiXCR, one entry per CDR3 protein. In the table there are 84,000 or so distinct CDR3 sequences, 9.5% to 13% of which are singletons. Trimming left V 2 bases short and J 7 bases short, with 21 bases between. CDR1 and CDR2 from the germline V gene are KGHSH and LQKENI. CDR3 length equals 17 residues. In the case of this clonotype: Its antigen is still unknown.

Findings of the study overall: Private and CD4 specificities were missed by VDJdb matching, which favored anti-spike CD8 responses.

Sequencing used whole blood. The chain carries TRBV18 and TRBJ2-1; D is perhaps TRBD1 (6 bases). This receptor was taken from an adult who was a healthcare worker with PCR-confirmed SARS-CoV-2 infection or an uninfected control (not recorded which). CDR3 nucleotide sequence: TGTGCCAGCTCACCATCAATCGGTAGTGGGGGCTCGAATGAGCAGTTCTTC. Its translation is CASSPSIGSGGSNEQFF.